Presented here are 8 T cell receptor beta chains from one specimen sequenced in a study of cytomegalovirus exposure and HLA in healthy donors. Primers: 60 Vbeta forward and 13 Jbeta reverse. TCRdb keeps only in-frame clones here, not all; method: immunoSEQ multiplex PCR. The sample lists roughly 150,000 clones, about 8.9% seen once, with 1.8% in the top ten. The sequenced material came from PBMCs. These receptors all come from a man over 45 in good health and CMV-seronegative.

This clone has just a few counts. This chain links TRBV30 with TRBJ1-4; D perhaps matches TRBD1 (5 bases). Between the trimmed V and J ends, which lost 3 bases and 6 bases, there was a span of 14 bases. Germline CDR1 and CDR2: GTSNPN and SVGIG (reference sequence). The CDR3 has 14 residues. CDR3 coding DNA: TGTGCCTGGAGCCAGGGCTTACCCGATGAAAAACTGTTTTTT. Its translation: CAWSQGLPDEKLFF.

A few counts support this clone. The chain joins TRBV5-4 to TRBJ2-7; 8 bases map to TRBD1. CDR1 and CDR2 from the germline V gene are SGHNT and YYREEE (reference sequence). After removal of 3 bases from V and 6 bases from J, the junction contained 11 bases not matched to a gene. The CDR3 loop spans 15 amino acids. This CDR3 reads CASSSPGQGYSEQYF. In DNA form, the CDR3 reads TGTGCCAGCAGCTCACCTGGACAGGGTTACAGCGAGCAGTACTTC. Full variable domain (missing parts from reference TRBV5-4 and TRBJ2-7): ETGVTQSPTHLIKTRGQQVTLRCSSQSGHNTVSWYQQALGQGPQFIFQYYREEENGRGNFPPRFSGLQFPNYSSELNVNALELDDSALYLCASSSPGQGYSEQYFGPGTRLTVT.

This clone turned up a few times. The rearrangement links TRBV5-1 to TRBJ1-1; D call uncertain. V was trimmed by 2 bases and J by 3 bases, leaving 14 bases between them. This CDR3 spans 15 amino acids. From germline, CDR1 is SGHRS and CDR2 YFSETQ. This chain's CDR3 is CASSFAGGSDTEAFF. Here the CDR3 DNA reads TGCGCCAGCAGCTTTGCGGGTGGGAGCGACACTGAAGCTTTCTTT.

This chain connects TRBV9 to TRBJ1-2; 7 bases map to TRBD1. The CDR3 is 13 residues long. With 4 bases clipped from V and 8 bases from J, the junction kept 8 bases outside the gene matches. CDR1 and CDR2 (germline): SGDLS, YYNGEE. This chain's CDR3 is CASSPILGGGYTF. In DNA, the CDR3 is TGTGCCAGCAGCCCCATCCTAGGGGGCGGCTACACCTTC.

The chain combines TRBV5-8 with TRBJ1-5, with D maybe TRBD1 (6 bases). Germline CDR1 is SGHTS and CDR2 is YDEGEE. This CDR3 has 17 amino acids. The ends were cut back, 4 bases at V and 3 bases at J, with 20 bases in the middle. The DNA for the CDR3 is TGTGCCAGCAGCCTATGGCAGGGGCCGGGACCCAATCAGCCCCAGCATTTT. It yields the protein CASSLWQGPGPNQPQHF.

This clone was seen more than once but under ten times. The J gene is TRBJ2-3, the V gene TRBV30, with D uncertain. Deletions cut 5 bases from V and 2 bases from J, with 8 bases between. This CDR3 spans 12 amino acids. Germline loops: CDR1 GTSNPN, CDR2 SVGIG (reference sequence). CDR3 DNA sequence: TGTGCCTGGGAGGAACTCACAGATACGCAGTATTTT. It encodes CAWEELTDTQYF. The full variable domain, its missing parts supplied by reference TRBV30 and TRBJ2-3, is SQTIHQWPATLVQPVGSPLSLECTVEGTSNPNLYWYRQAAGRGLQLLFYSVGIGQISSEVPQNLSASRPQDRQFILSSKKLLLSDSGFYLCAWEELTDTQYFGPGTRLTVL.

This clone appeared a few times. The rearrangement links TRBV19 to TRBJ2-5, with D tentatively TRBD2 (5 bases). CDR3 length: 13 residues. Germline-derived CDR1 and CDR2 are LNHDA and SQIVND (reference sequence). V was shortened by 5 bases and J by 2 bases, with 9 bases between the two germline ends. The CDR3 sequence is CASSGGPQETQYF. Here the CDR3 DNA reads TGTGCCAGTAGTGGAGGTCCACAAGAGACCCAGTACTTC.

The sample holds a few counts of this clone. J is TRBJ2-3 and V is TRBV2, with TRBD1 matching 10 bases. CDR1 and CDR2 (germline): SNHLY, FYNNEI. The CDR3 is made up of 14 amino acids. V was clipped by 8 bases and J by 3 bases; unmatched bases: 5. The DNA of the CDR3 is TGTGCCAGCCAGGGACAGGGGATAACAGATACGCAGTATTTT. This gives the protein CASQGQGITDTQYF.